This T cell receptor beta chain appears in the sequencing data of a study of T cell repertoires in cytomegalovirus infection. On the study more broadly: Public TCR beta signatures were indicative of both CMV infection and a matching HLA type.

Points on this clonotype: Its matching antigen is unknown.

Between the trimmed V and J ends, which lost 1 base and 5 bases, there was a span of 14 bases. CDR1 is LGHNA and CDR2 is YSLEER in the germline V gene. There are 16 residues in the CDR3. TCRdb re-called the reads with MiXCR, one entry per CDR3 protein. The sample has a few hundred thousand distinct CDR3 sequences, around 27% seen once. Broader study findings: Clonotypes of TCR beta that were HLA-C-restricted and CMV-specific dominated the ex vivo response. Cumulative public TCR beta family frequency identified CMV carriers with the relevant HLA.

The specimen sequenced was PBMCs. The clonotype was recovered from a human donor in good health (CMV status not recorded). Some clones in this sample may be carry-over from other donors' samples. The V and J genes are TRBV4-3 and TRBJ2-2; tentative D call: TRBD2 (5 bases). Written as DNA, the CDR3 is TGCGCCAGCAGCCAAGGGGCAAGGACTCTAACCGGGGAGCTGTTTTTT. Translated, it gives CASSQGARTLTGELFF.